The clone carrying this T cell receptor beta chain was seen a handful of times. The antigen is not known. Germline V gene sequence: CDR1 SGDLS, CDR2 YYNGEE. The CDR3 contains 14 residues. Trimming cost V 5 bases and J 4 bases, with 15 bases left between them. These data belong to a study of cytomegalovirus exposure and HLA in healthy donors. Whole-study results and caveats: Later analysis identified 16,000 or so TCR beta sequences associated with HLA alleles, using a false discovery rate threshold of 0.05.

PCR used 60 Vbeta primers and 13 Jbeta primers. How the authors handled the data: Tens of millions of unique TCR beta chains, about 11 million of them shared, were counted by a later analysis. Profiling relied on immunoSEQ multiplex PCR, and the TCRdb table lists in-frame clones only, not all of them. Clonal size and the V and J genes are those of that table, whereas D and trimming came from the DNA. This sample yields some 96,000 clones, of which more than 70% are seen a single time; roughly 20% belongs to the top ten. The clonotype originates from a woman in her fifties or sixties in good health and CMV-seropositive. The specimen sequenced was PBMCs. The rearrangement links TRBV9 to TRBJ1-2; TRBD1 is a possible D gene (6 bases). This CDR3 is CASRGQGMAYGYTF. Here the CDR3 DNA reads TGTGCCAGCAGAGGGCAGGGGATGGCCTATGGCTACACCTTC.